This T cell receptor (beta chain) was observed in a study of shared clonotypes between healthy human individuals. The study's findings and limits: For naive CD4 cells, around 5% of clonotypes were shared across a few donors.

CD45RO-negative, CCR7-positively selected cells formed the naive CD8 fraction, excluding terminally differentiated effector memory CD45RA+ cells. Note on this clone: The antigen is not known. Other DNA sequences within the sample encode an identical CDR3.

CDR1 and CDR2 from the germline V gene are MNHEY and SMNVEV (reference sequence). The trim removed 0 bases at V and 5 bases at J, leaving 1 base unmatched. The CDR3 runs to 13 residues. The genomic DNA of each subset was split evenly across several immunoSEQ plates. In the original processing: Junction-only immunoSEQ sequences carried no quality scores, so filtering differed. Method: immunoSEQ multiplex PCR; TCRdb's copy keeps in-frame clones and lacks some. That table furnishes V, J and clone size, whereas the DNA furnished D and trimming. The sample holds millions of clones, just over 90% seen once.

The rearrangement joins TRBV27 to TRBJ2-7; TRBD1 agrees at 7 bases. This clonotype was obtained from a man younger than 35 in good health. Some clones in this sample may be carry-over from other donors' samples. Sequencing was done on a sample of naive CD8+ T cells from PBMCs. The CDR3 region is CASSLSRGHEQYF. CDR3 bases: TGTGCCAGCAGTTTATCTAGGGGGCACGAGCAGTACTTC.